One sample yielded the 18 T cell receptor beta chains listed below, sequenced in a study of T-cell reconstitution after alpha-beta-depleted transplantation in children. This sample's TCRbeta library carried unique molecular identifier barcodes. MiXCR, applied by TCRdb to the PCR reads, yields one record per CDR3 protein. This table has around 300,000 distinct CDR3 sequences, about 9.9% appearing once. Sequences were derived from peripheral blood, sampled 180 days after TCRalphabeta/CD19-depleted stem cell transplant. The receptors derive from a male patient aged 2-15 years who had a stem cell transplant for chronic granulomatous disease, so the T cells may come from the graft donor.

This clonotype has at least ten counts. This chain links TRBV29-1 with TRBJ2-1; TRBD2 agrees at 8 bases. This CDR3 spans 15 amino acids. J gave up 8 bases and V 0 bases, and 9 bases lay outside the gene matches. Germline V gene lookup returns CDR1 SQVTM and CDR2 ANQGSEA. In DNA, the CDR3 is TGCAGCGTTGAAGAATCCCGGGGGCGGGGGGATGAGCAGTTCTTC. The encoded protein is CSVEESRGRGDEQFF.

This clonotype was picked up many times. CDR3 DNA: TGTGCCAGCAGCTTATTTCGCGGGAGGGTCGTTGAGCAGTTCTTC. As protein: CASSLFRGRVVEQFF. The chain employs TRBV7-8 and TRBJ2-1, with 9 bases identical to TRBD2. V lost 2 bases, J lost 9 bases, and 8 bases stayed unmatched. CDR3 size: 15 residues. In germline, CDR1 is SGHVS, CDR2 FQNEAQ.

This clonotype has a handful of counts. The chain combines TRBV21-1 with TRBJ1-5; the table's D gene call, TRBD1, was not cross checked with the DNA. TRBV21-1 is a pseudogene. The CDR3 extends over 15 amino acids. Here the CDR3 DNA reads TGTGCCAGCCGGGGGAACAGGGGGATTCGACAGCCCCAGCATTTT. The encoded protein is CASRGNRGIRQPQHF.

This clonotype was counted between two and nine times. The chain joins TRBV7-9 to TRBJ2-6; 7 positions agree with TRBD2. This CDR3 is built from 17 residues. The germline V gene encodes CDR1 SEHNR and CDR2 FQNEAQ (reference sequence). After removal of 2 bases from V and 2 bases from J, the junction contained 6 bases not matched to a gene. DNA of the CDR3: TGTGCCAGCAGCTTACCCCGCGGGAGAGCTGGGGCCAACGTCCTGACTTTC. This sequence encodes CASSLPRGRAGANVLTF.

In its sample, this clonotype was seen many times. The genes are TRBV6-2 or TRBV6-3 and TRBJ2-4, with unresolved D. The V and J ends lost 3 bases and 5 bases respectively, with 17 bases between them. The germline V gene has CDR1 MNHEY and CDR2 SVGEGT. The CDR3 extends over 16 amino acids. The CDR3 nucleotides read TGTGCCAGCAGTTATTTTTCCATCGTGGGTCAAAACATTCAGTACTTC. It encodes CASSYFSIVGQNIQYF.

This clonotype has at least ten counts. The CDR3, as DNA: TGTGCCAGCAGCTTAGGTACGGGGCCAACCTACGAGCAGTACTTC. It specifies CASSLGTGPTYEQYF. The chain carries TRBV7-9 and TRBJ2-7; D assignment may be TRBD1 or TRBD2 (5 bases each). V lost 1 base and J 2 bases, leaving 12 bases between the germline ends. Germline-derived CDR1 and CDR2 are SEHNR and FQNEAQ (reference sequence). CDR3 length: 15 residues.

This clonotype was detected many times. V and J are TRBV18 and TRBJ2-5, with no clear D. Germline V lookup: CDR1 KGHSH, CDR2 LQKENI. Trimming cost V 0 bases and J 2 bases, with 10 bases left between them. The CDR3 has 15 residues. This chain's CDR3 is CASSPPARRQETQYF. The CDR3 DNA follows: TGTGCCAGCTCACCACCGGCCAGAAGGCAAGAGACCCAGTACTTC.

The sample holds many counts of this clonotype. CDR3 protein: CASSWWADRVANVLTF. The CDR3 coding sequence is TGCGCCAGCAGCTGGTGGGCAGACAGAGTGGCCAACGTCCTGACTTTC. The rearrangement links TRBV5-1 to TRBJ2-6, with D perhaps matching TRBD1 (5 bases). The germline V gene encodes CDR1 SGHRS and CDR2 YFSETQ. V was trimmed by 3 bases and J by 6 bases, leaving 16 bases between them. The CDR3 is 16 amino acids.

Regarding this clonotype: Sequence at one end of the junction differs from germline and may be a read error. V is TRBV28 and J is TRBJ2-3; the D gene is possibly TRBD2 (5 bases). This CDR3 comprises 13 residues. Germline CDR1 MDHEN, CDR2 SYDVKM. In nucleotides, the CDR3 is TGTGCCGGCAGTCCGAGGACTCAAAATACGCAGTATTTT. Its translation: CAGSPRTQNTQYF.

This clonotype occurred many times. The chain joins TRBV3-1 to TRBJ1-2; D uncertain. Germline assignment: CDR1 LGHDT and CDR2 YNNKEL (reference sequence). This CDR3 contains 13 residues. V lost 2 bases, J lost 4 bases, and 8 bases lay in between. CDR3 in DNA: TGTGCCAGCAGCCAACTCCCCCCCTATGGCTACACCTTC. Translation: CASSQLPPYGYTF.

The CDR3 is CASSPTRYQPQHF. The CDR3 DNA sequence: TGTGCCAGCAGTCCAACCCGATATCAGCCCCAGCATTTT. The rearrangement joins TRBV12-3 or TRBV12-4 to TRBJ1-5; D gene ambiguous. This CDR3 region has 13 residues. V was cut by 5 bases and J by 5 bases, with 10 bases left in between.

About this clonotype: The junction and the germline gene differ at one end; a read error may be behind it. The chain combines TRBV4-2 with TRBJ2-5, with D possibly matching TRBD2 (6 bases). CDR3 length: 14 residues. Germline-derived CDR1 and CDR2 are LGHNA and YNFKEQ. The CDR3 bases are TGTGACAGCAACCAAGGGACTGTCTGGGAGACCCAGCACTTC. It yields the protein CDSNQGTVWETQHF.

This clonotype came up many times. The chain couples TRBV29-1 to TRBJ2-6, with D possibly TRBD2 on 5 matching bases. In germline, CDR1 is SQVTM, CDR2 ANQGSEA. V shed 6 bases and J shed 1 base, with 7 bases lying between them. The CDR3 loop spans 13 amino acids. As DNA, the CDR3 is TGCAGCGTGGGAGCGTCTGGGGCCAACGTCCTGACTTTC. Encoded protein: CSVGASGANVLTF. Looking up the rest from reference TRBV29-1 and TRBJ2-6 gives the full variable domain: SAVISQKPSRDICQRGTSLTIQCQVDSQVTMMFWYRQQPGQSLTLIATANQGSEATYESGFVIDKFPISRPNLTFSTLTVSNMSPEDSSIYLCSVGASGANVLTFGAGSRLTVL.

The DNA for the CDR3 is TGTGCCAGCAGCGTTCGACAGGGGGGGCTCTACGAGCAGTACTTC. Amino acid sequence: CASSVRQGGLYEQYF. V usage is TRBV9 and J usage is TRBJ2-7; 9 bases align to TRBD1. CDR1 SGDLS and CDR2 YYNGEE come from the germline V gene. J was trimmed by 3 bases and V by 2 bases; bases with no gene match: 6. The length of the CDR3 is 15 residues.

This clonotype has a count of ten or more. The V and J genes are TRBV18 and TRBJ2-1, with D unresolved. This CDR3 spans 14 amino acids. Germline values: CDR1 KGHSH, CDR2 LQKENI. The V and J ends lost 1 base and 7 bases respectively, with 11 bases between them. In DNA form, the CDR3 reads TGTGCCAGCTCACCACGTGGGCAGATGAATGAGCAGTTCTTC. Protein sequence: CASSPRGQMNEQFF. The complete variable domain, with remaining parts taken from reference TRBV18 and TRBJ2-1, reads NAGVMQNPRHLVRRRGQEARLRCSPMKGHSHVYWYRQLPEEGLKFMVYLQKENIIDESGMPKERFSAEFPKEGPSILRIQQVVRGDSAAYFCASSPRGQMNEQFFGPGTRLTVL.

This clonotype was detected many times. J is TRBJ1-2 and V is TRBV7-2; D is perhaps TRBD1 (5 bases). Germline V lookup: CDR1 SGHTA, CDR2 FQGNSA. The length of the CDR3 is 16 residues. V dropped 4 bases and J dropped 8 bases, with 23 bases sitting between them. CDR3 nucleotide sequence: TGTGCCAGCAGCTCGTACCGCTCCGGGGGAGGAAGGGGCTACACCTTC. Its translation: CASSSYRSGGGRGYTF.

This clonotype was detected many times. The V and J genes are TRBV29-1 and TRBJ2-2; D is unresolved. The ends were cut back, 5 bases at V and 2 bases at J, with 9 bases in the middle. This CDR3 is built from 13 residues. Per the germline V gene, CDR1 is SQVTM and CDR2 is ANQGSEA. The CDR3 reads CSVPSTNTGELFF. The CDR3 DNA reads as TGCAGCGTTCCGAGTACCAACACCGGGGAGCTGTTTTTT.

This clonotype was counted ten times or more. V and J are TRBV4-3 and TRBJ1-2; D unresolved. The V and J ends lost 0 bases and 2 bases respectively, with 7 bases between them. This CDR3 spans 14 amino acids. Germline CDR1 reads LGHNA; CDR2 reads YSLEER. The CDR3 region is CASSQEVQNYGYTF. CDR3 DNA: TGCGCCAGCAGCCAAGAGGTCCAAAACTATGGCTACACCTTC.